The rows below give T cell receptor beta chains drawn from one sample of a study of shared clonotypes between healthy human individuals. Only in-frame clones appear in the TCRdb table, and some are missing; sequencing was by immunoSEQ multiplex PCR. In the table there are around 2,100,000 clones, over 85% of which are singletons. The material sequenced was naive CD8+ T cells sorted from blood. These receptors all come from a young man in good health. Both conserved end residues are part of each CDR3. D genes are given only for firm matches. Only some rows state a clone size, as once, few, many or a class for expanded clones.

>TRBD2|-|TRBJ2-2|TRBV7-6
TGTGCCAGCAGCCCTGCCAGCGGGAGGGACACCGGGGAGCTGTTTTTT
CASSPASGRDTGELFF
>TRBD2|-|TRBJ2-2|TRBV28
TGTGCCAGCAGGCCCCCTCACACTAGCGGCACCGGGGAGCTGTTTTTT
CASRPPHTSGTGELFF
>-|-|TRBJ2-7|TRBV27
TGTGCCACCGGTCCGGCTTTGGCCGAGCAGTACTTC
CATGPALAEQYF
>TRBD1|-|TRBJ1-4|TRBV25-1
TGTGCCAGCAGTGAAGGTAGACAGGGAGCTGAAAAACTGTTTTTT
CASSEGRQGAEKLFF
>TRBD2|-|TRBJ2-7|TRBV7-9
TGTGCCAGCGAATCGACTAGCGGTTCCTACGAGCAGTACTTC
CASESTSGSYEQYF
>-|-|TRBJ2-1|TRBV7-9
TGTGCCAGCAGCGGGACAGTGGGGGGCAATGAGCAGTTCTTC
CASSGTVGGNEQFF
>TRBD2|-|TRBJ2-1|TRBV14
TGTGCCAGCAGCCCCAGCGGGATGGGTGAGCAGTTCTTC
CASSPSGMGEQFF
>-|-|TRBJ2-1|TRBV5-6
TGTGCCAGCAGCCCGGGTTTTTACGGGCAGGACTACAATGAGCAGTTCTTC
CASSPGFYGQDYNEQFF
>TRBD1|-|TRBJ2-2|TRBV27
TGTGCCAGCAGTTTCATAGGGGACAGGGGGCCCGGGGAGCTGTTTTTT
CASSFIGDRGPGELFF
>-|-|TRBJ2-7|TRBV27
TGTGCCAGCAGCTCCCTCGGGGGCGAGAACGAGCAGTACTTC
CASSSLGGENEQYF
>TRBD2|-|TRBJ2-1|TRBV6-4
TGTGCCAGCAGGGAAAGGACTAGCGGGGGTAAGTATGAGCAGTTCTTC
CASRERTSGGKYEQFF
>-|once|TRBJ2-1|TRBV29-1
TGCAGCGTTGAAACAGGGAGGGCTTACAATGAGCAGTTCTTC
CSVETGRAYNEQFF
>-|-|TRBJ2-3|TRBV5-1
TGCGCCAGCAGCTTGGCGCTTACTGGATACTTTGGCACAGATACGCAGTATTTT
CASSLALTGYFGTDTQYF
>-|-|TRBJ1-5|TRBV4-1
TGCGCCAGCAGCCAAGATCGAGAAGGTCAGCCCCAGCATTTT
CASSQDREGQPQHF
>-|-|TRBJ1-5|TRBV27
TGTGCCAGCAGTTTGATAGGGACTGAACAGCCCCAGCATTTT
CASSLIGTEQPQHF
>TRBD2|-|TRBJ2-7|TRBV7-2
TGTGCCAGCAGCTTAGATGGTAGCGGGGGCTACGAGCAGTACTTC
CASSLDGSGGYEQYF
>TRBD1|-|TRBJ1-2|TRBV5-6
TGTGCCAGCAGCTTAGGGACAGGCAACTATGGCTACACCTTC
CASSLGTGNYGYTF